Following are 27 T cell receptor beta chains from one sample sequenced in a study of CD8 T cells in Susac syndrome. Reverse transcription used roughly 0.5 to 1 ug RNA and random hexamers. One entry per CDR3 protein results from TCRdb running MiXCR on the immunoSEQ multiplex PCR reads. Among 78,000 or so distinct CDR3 sequences listed, approximately 94% were seen once. The source material was CD8+ T cells from PBMCs. These receptors were taken from a human donor with multiple sclerosis.

The chain couples TRBV4-3 to TRBJ2-2; the D call may be TRBD1 or TRBD2 (5 bases each). Germline V gives CDR1 LGHNA, CDR2 YSLEER. The V gene lost 0 bases and the J gene lost 6 bases, with 11 bases spanning the gap. CDR3 length: 15 amino acids. The CDR3 loop is CASSQDRELAGELFF. DNA for the CDR3: TGCGCCAGCAGCCAAGACAGGGAGTTGGCCGGGGAGCTGTTTTTT.

The chain carries TRBV7-9 and TRBJ1-1; 7 bases align to TRBD1. Germline lookup yields CDR1 SEHNR and CDR2 FQNEAQ (reference sequence). The junction had 4 bases not matched to a gene; V was cut back by 5 bases and J by 4 bases. The CDR3 runs to 13 residues. The CDR3 is CASSGTGVTEAFF. The CDR3 DNA sequence: TGTGCCAGCAGCGGAACAGGGGTCACTGAAGCTTTCTTT.

This chain joins TRBV6-6 and TRBJ2-3; D remains ambiguous. Per germline, CDR1 MNHNY and CDR2 SVGAGI (reference sequence). Trimming took off 4 bases at V and 3 bases at J, with 8 bases between the two ends. The CDR3 extends over 13 amino acids. The CDR3 coding sequence is TGTGCCAGCAGTTCCAACCCAACAGATACGCAGTATTTT. Protein product: CASSSNPTDTQYF.

This chain joins TRBV29-1 and TRBJ1-1; TRBD1 agrees at 8 bases. The CDR3 covers 12 residues. Germline V gene lookup returns CDR1 SQVTM and CDR2 ANQGSEA. V was clipped by 1 base and J by 6 bases; unmatched bases: 1. The CDR3 here is CSVEGTGPEAFF. The DNA of the CDR3 is TGCAGCGTTGAAGGGACAGGGCCTGAAGCTTTCTTT.

This clonotype was observed a single time. The rearrangement uses TRBV13 and TRBJ2-1; D possibly corresponds to TRBD1 (5 bases). CDR1 and CDR2 from the germline V gene are PRHDT and FYEKMQ (reference sequence). Trimming removed 0 bases at V and 5 bases at J, with 8 bases between. There are 14 residues in the CDR3. The CDR3 nucleotides read TGTGCCAGCAGCTTAGGAGGCAGGGACAATGAGCAGTTCTTC. Its translation: CASSLGGRDNEQFF.

This clonotype was seen only once. The genes are TRBV5-1 and TRBJ2-3, with TRBD1 as a possible D gene (5 bases). The CDR3 has 14 amino acids. Germline V gene lookup returns CDR1 SGHRS and CDR2 YFSETQ. V shed 0 bases and J shed 4 bases, with 9 bases lying between them. Here the CDR3 reads CASSLARDPDTQYF. Written as DNA, the CDR3 is TGCGCCAGCAGCTTGGCCAGGGATCCAGATACGCAGTATTTT.

This chain connects TRBV5-1 to TRBJ1-1; D uncertain. Trimming shortened V by 1 base and J by 4 bases, and 8 bases separated the two germline ends. The CDR3 extends over 13 amino acids. Germline V lookup: CDR1 SGHRS, CDR2 YFSETQ. CDR3 in amino acids: CASSLTYSTEAFF. In DNA form, the CDR3 reads TGCGCCAGCAGCTTGACATACAGCACTGAAGCTTTCTTT.

The chain links TRBV27 to TRBJ1-1; no clear D. The CDR3 totals 19 residues. CDR1 is MNHEY and CDR2 is SMNVEV in the germline V gene (reference sequence). The ends were cut back, 5 bases at V and 3 bases at J, with 28 bases in the middle. CDR3 region: CASSHPPRSGRVEDTEAFF. The CDR3 DNA is TGTGCCAGCAGTCACCCCCCTCGTTCTGGGAGGGTTGAGGACACTGAAGCTTTCTTT.

The chain is built from TRBV19 and TRBJ2-7, with 8 bases fitting TRBD1. The V and J ends lost 5 bases and 3 bases, in that order; junction bases with no gene match: 9. The CDR3 runs to 15 residues. The germline CDR1 and CDR2 sequences are LNHDA and SQIVND (reference sequence). This CDR3 reads CASSFAGQGSYEQYF. The CDR3 DNA sequence: TGTGCCAGTAGTTTCGCCGGACAGGGAAGCTACGAGCAGTACTTC.

The genes are TRBV12-3 or TRBV12-4 and TRBJ1-1; the match to TRBD1 covers 7 bases. There are 15 residues in the CDR3. The J segment lost 0 bases and the V segment lost 4 bases, leaving 5 bases of the junction unmatched. As DNA, the CDR3 is TGTGCCAGCAGTTCAACGACAGGGCTGAACACTGAAGCTTTCTTT. It codes for CASSSTTGLNTEAFF.

The gene calls are TRBV20-1 and TRBJ2-7, with 10 bases identical to TRBD2. CDR1 DFQATT and CDR2 SNEGSKA come from the germline V gene (reference sequence). V was pared by 6 bases and J by 2 bases, with 7 bases of the junction left unmatched. This CDR3 spans 14 amino acids. CDR3 residues: CSAALAGPAYEQYF. CDR3 bases: TGCAGTGCCGCACTAGCGGGGCCGGCCTACGAGCAGTACTTC.

The CDR3 sequence: CAWNPSGGAEEQFF. In DNA, the CDR3 is TGTGCCTGGAACCCTAGCGGGGGGGCTGAGGAGCAGTTCTTC. The V gene is TRBV30, the J gene TRBJ2-1; TRBD2 matches at 12 bases. CDR1 is GTSNPN, CDR2 SVGIG, per germline (reference sequence). This CDR3 region has 14 residues. J lost 10 bases, V lost 4 bases, and 8 bases had no gene match.

The chain couples TRBV5-1 to TRBJ2-3; D unresolved. The CDR3 length is 14 residues. Trimming took 2 bases from V and 0 from J, leaving 7 bases between them. The V gene's germline CDR1 is SGHRS and CDR2 YFSETQ. The CDR3 reads CASSFLRSTDTQYF. DNA for the CDR3: TGCGCCAGCAGCTTCCTTCGGAGCACAGATACGCAGTATTTT. Full variable domain (missing parts from reference TRBV5-1 and TRBJ2-3): KAGVTQTPRYLIKTRGQQVTLSCSPISGHRSVSWYQQTPGQGLQFLFEYFSETQRNKGNFPGRFSGRQFSNSRSEMNVSTLELGDSALYLCASSFLRSTDTQYFGPGTRLTVL.

V gene TRBV29-1 combines with J gene TRBJ2-7; D possibly corresponds to TRBD2 (5 bases). Trimming took 4 bases from V and 2 from J, leaving 12 bases between them. CDR1 and CDR2 from the germline V gene are SQVTM and ANQGSEA. CDR3 length: 13 amino acids. CDR3 amino acids: CSVAATGTYEQYF. CDR3 coding DNA: TGCAGCGTTGCAGCGACCGGGACCTACGAGCAGTACTTC.

The J gene is TRBJ2-6, the V gene TRBV6-5, with no clear D. Germline CDR1 and CDR2: MNHEY and SVGAGI. V was trimmed by 0 bases and J by 0 bases, leaving 15 bases between them. The CDR3 consists of 19 residues. CDR3 protein: CASSYSVASRSSGANVLTF. CDR3 DNA sequence: TGTGCCAGCAGTTACTCAGTAGCCTCCCGTTCCTCTGGGGCCAACGTCCTGACTTTC.

The chain is built from TRBV27 and TRBJ1-2, with no clear D. The germline gives CDR1 MNHEY, CDR2 SMNVEV (reference sequence). V was pared by 0 bases and J by 6 bases, with 11 bases between. This CDR3 comprises 14 residues. The CDR3 region has the DNA TGTGCCAGCAGTTTATCGAAGGGCGGCCATGGCTACACCTTC. Translation gives CASSLSKGGHGYTF.

This clonotype was found once. The rearrangement uses TRBV9 and TRBJ2-1; D might be TRBD1 or TRBD2, each matching 6 bases. Per germline, CDR1 SGDLS and CDR2 YYNGEE. Trimming stripped 4 bases from V and 0 bases from J, with 14 bases between. The CDR3 is made up of 16 amino acids. This chain's CDR3 is CASSPGGRLSYNEQFF. The CDR3 DNA sequence: TGTGCCAGCAGCCCCGGGGGCCGACTCTCCTACAATGAGCAGTTCTTC.

This sequence joins TRBV7-2 and TRBJ2-5; D may be TRBD2 (6 bases). With 6 bases removed from V and 5 bases from J, the gap between germline ends came to 19 bases. The CDR3 length is 15 residues. Germline values: CDR1 SGHTA, CDR2 FQGNSA. The CDR3 nucleotides read TGTGCCAGCAGTATTCGGGACTCCGGGGATGAGACCCAGTACTTC. This sequence encodes CASSIRDSGDETQYF.

The chain employs TRBV5-4 and TRBJ2-7; 13 bases align to TRBD2. This CDR3 contains 14 residues. V trimming: 4 bases; J trimming: 5 bases; junction bases outside the gene matches: 3. Germline loops: CDR1 SGHNT, CDR2 YYREEE (reference sequence). Here the CDR3 reads CASSQGTSGNEQYF. CDR3 DNA sequence: TGTGCCAGCAGCCAAGGGACTAGCGGGAACGAGCAGTACTTC.

The chain links TRBV7-9 to TRBJ2-2; D may be TRBD1 (5 bases). Germline values: CDR1 SEHNR, CDR2 FQNEAQ (reference sequence). Between the trimmed V and J ends, which lost 8 bases and 10 bases, there was a span of 14 bases. The CDR3 is 12 amino acids. The CDR3 loop is CASAEGAVELFF. The CDR3 coding sequence is TGTGCCAGCGCGGAAGGGGCTGTGGAGCTGTTTTTT.

The count of this clonotype is one. The chain carries TRBV5-5 and TRBJ2-5; TRBD1 matches 8 bases. J was trimmed by 4 bases and V by 5 bases; bases with no gene match: 10. Germline loops: CDR1 SGHKS, CDR2 YYEKEE (reference sequence). This CDR3 spans 15 amino acids. Here the CDR3 reads CASRPGTGFVETQYF. The CDR3, as DNA: TGTGCCAGCAGGCCCGGGACAGGTTTTGTAGAGACCCAGTACTTC.

The chain employs TRBV4-3 and TRBJ1-1; weak D call: TRBD1 (6 bases). The length of the CDR3 is 16 residues. Trimming took off 0 bases at V and 2 bases at J, with 13 bases between the two ends. The germline V gene encodes CDR1 LGHNA and CDR2 YSLEER. The CDR3 is CASSQDLRGPNTEAFF. CDR3 DNA: TGCGCCAGCAGCCAAGACCTCAGGGGACCCAACACTGAAGCTTTCTTT.

CDR3 coding DNA: TGCAGCGTTCCTAAGGGGCAGACCCAGTACTTC. Translating gives CSVPKGQTQYF. The chain links TRBV29-1 to TRBJ2-5; D may be TRBD1 (5 bases). V lost 5 bases to trimming and J lost 6 bases, with 10 bases between them. The CDR3 consists of 11 residues. The germline V gene has CDR1 SQVTM and CDR2 ANQGSEA.

The gene calls are TRBV12-3 or TRBV12-4 and TRBJ2-7; no clear D. The CDR3 covers 14 residues. With 3 bases removed from V and 2 bases from J, the gap between germline ends came to 11 bases. The DNA of the CDR3 is TGTGCCAGCAGTTTTCAGGCCGGTCCCTACGAGCAGTACTTC. Residues: CASSFQAGPYEQYF.

V usage is TRBV7-9 and J usage is TRBJ2-1, with 14 bases matching TRBD2. The V and J ends lost 4 bases and 5 bases, in that order; junction bases with no gene match: 7. The germline gives CDR1 SEHNR, CDR2 FQNEAQ (reference sequence). The CDR3 has 17 amino acids. Written as DNA, the CDR3 is TGTGCCAGCAGCTCGACTAGCGGGGGGGCTATCAACAATGAGCAGTTCTTC. This sequence encodes CASSSTSGGAINNEQFF.

The chain combines TRBV9 with TRBJ1-2; 9 bases match TRBD1. V shed 4 bases, J shed 8 bases, and the junction held 6 bases outside the gene matches. Germline CDR1 SGDLS, CDR2 YYNGEE. The CDR3 totals 13 residues. CDR3 DNA: TGTGCCAGCAGCCCGGACAGGGGTTTAGGCTACACCTTC. Translation gives CASSPDRGLGYTF.

The chain joins TRBV7-9 to TRBJ1-5; D gene uncertain. The V gene's germline CDR1 is SEHNR and CDR2 FQNEAQ (reference sequence). V shed 5 bases and J shed 0 bases, with 8 bases lying between them. This CDR3 region has 14 residues. CDR3 bases: TGTGCCAGCAGCCGTACACATAGCAATCAGCCCCAGCATTTT. Encoded protein: CASSRTHSNQPQHF.